This TCR beta chain was captured by sequencing in a study of T-cell reconstitution after alpha-beta-depleted transplantation in children. The V segment lost 6 bases and the J segment 3 bases; nucleotides outside the gene matches: 7. This CDR3 comprises 14 residues. Unique molecular identifiers tagged the TCRbeta library. TCRdb independently ran MiXCR on the PCR reads; one entry per CDR3 protein. The data hold about 110,000 distinct CDR3 sequences, with 23% observed a single time. In this sample, this clonotype turned up a few times. This chain connects TRBV12-3 or TRBV12-4 to TRBJ1-2; 7 bases map to TRBD1. The material sequenced was PBMCs, mostly from graft donor cells, taken 180 days after TCRalphabeta/CD19-depleted stem cell transplant. The sequence was obtained from a male patient aged 2-9 years who had a stem cell transplant for chronic granulomatous disease, so the T cells may come from the graft donor. The CDR3 spells CASSTTGTDYGYTF. The CDR3 bases are TGTGCCAGCAGCACAACCGGGACAGACTATGGCTACACCTTC.